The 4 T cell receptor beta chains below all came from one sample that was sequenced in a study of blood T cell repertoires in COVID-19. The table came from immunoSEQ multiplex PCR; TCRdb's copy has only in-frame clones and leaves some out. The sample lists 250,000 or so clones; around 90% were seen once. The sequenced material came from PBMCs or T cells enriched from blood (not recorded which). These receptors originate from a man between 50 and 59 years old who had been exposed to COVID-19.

The CDR3 DNA reads as TGTGCCAGCAGCTTATTGCAGTGGACAGGGATACACAATGAGCAGTTCTTC. Residues: CASSLLQWTGIHNEQFF. This chain joins TRBV7-2 and TRBJ2-1; 8 bases are shared with TRBD1. Germline V gene lookup returns CDR1 SGHTA and CDR2 FQGNSA. The CDR3 length is 17 residues. Trimming took 2 bases from V and 5 from J; bases not matched to a gene: 11.

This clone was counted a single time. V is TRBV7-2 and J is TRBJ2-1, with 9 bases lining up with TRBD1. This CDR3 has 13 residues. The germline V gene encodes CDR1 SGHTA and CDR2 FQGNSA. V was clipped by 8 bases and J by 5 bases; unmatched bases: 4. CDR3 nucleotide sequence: TGTGCCAGCGGGGACAGGGCTGACAATGAGCAGTTCTTC. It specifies CASGDRADNEQFF. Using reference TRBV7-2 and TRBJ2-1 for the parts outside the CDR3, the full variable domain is GAGVSQSPSNKVTEKGKDVELRCDPISGHTALYWYRQSLGQGLEFLIYFQGNSAPDKSGLPSDRFSAERTGGSVSTLTIQRTQQEDSAVYLCASGDRADNEQFFGPGTRLTVL.

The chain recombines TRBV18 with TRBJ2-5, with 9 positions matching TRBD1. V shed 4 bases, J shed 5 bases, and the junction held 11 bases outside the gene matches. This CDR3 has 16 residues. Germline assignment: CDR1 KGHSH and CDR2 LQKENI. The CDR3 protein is CASSLPATGGMETQYF. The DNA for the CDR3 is TGTGCCAGCTCACTCCCCGCCACAGGGGGCATGGAGACCCAGTACTTC.

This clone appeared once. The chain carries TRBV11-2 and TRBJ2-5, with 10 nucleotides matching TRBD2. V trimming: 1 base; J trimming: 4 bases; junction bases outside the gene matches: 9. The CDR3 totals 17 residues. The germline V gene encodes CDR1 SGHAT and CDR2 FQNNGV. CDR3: CASSLGLAGGRGETQYF. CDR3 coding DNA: TGTGCCAGCAGCTTAGGGTTAGCGGGGGGCCGCGGAGAGACCCAGTACTTC.